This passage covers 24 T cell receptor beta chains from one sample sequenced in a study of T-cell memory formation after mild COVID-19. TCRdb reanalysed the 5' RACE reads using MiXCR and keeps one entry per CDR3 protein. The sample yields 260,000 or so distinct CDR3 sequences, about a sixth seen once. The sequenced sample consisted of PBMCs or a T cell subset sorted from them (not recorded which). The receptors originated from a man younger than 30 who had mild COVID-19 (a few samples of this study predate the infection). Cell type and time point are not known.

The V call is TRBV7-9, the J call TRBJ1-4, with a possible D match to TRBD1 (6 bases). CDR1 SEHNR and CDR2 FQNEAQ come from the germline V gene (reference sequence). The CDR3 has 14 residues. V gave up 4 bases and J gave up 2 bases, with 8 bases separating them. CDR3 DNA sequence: TGTGCCAGCAGCTCCGGACAGACTAATGAAAAACTGTTTTTT. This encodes CASSSGQTNEKLFF.

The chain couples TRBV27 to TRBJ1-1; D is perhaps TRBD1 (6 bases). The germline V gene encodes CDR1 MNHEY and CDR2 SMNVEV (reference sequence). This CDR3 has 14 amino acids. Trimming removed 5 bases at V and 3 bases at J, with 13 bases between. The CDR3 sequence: CASSPGGAYTEAFF. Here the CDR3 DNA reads TGTGCCAGCAGTCCCGGGGGGGCGTACACTGAAGCTTTCTTT.

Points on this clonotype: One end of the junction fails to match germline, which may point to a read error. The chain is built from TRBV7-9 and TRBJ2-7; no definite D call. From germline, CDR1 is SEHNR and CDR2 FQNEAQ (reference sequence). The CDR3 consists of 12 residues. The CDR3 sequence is CASSLAGDQQYF. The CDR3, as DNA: TGTGCCAGCAGTTTAGCAGGTGATCAGCAGTACTTC. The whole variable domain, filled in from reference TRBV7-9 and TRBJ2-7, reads DTGVSQNPRHKITKRGQNVTFRCDPISEHNRLYWYRQTLGQGPEFLTYFQNEAQLEKSRLLSDRFSAERPKGSFSTLEIQRTEQGDSAMYLCASSLAGDQQYFGPGTRLTVT.

DNA of the CDR3: TGTGCCAGCGGGGAATGGGACAGCAGCTACGAGCAGTACTTC. Translated: CASGEWDSSYEQYF. V is TRBV6-2 or TRBV6-3 and J is TRBJ2-7; TRBD1 aligns across 7 bases. This CDR3 comprises 14 residues. The V and J ends lost 8 bases and 3 bases, in that order; junction bases with no gene match: 10. CDR1 and CDR2 from the germline V gene are MNHEY and SVGEGT.

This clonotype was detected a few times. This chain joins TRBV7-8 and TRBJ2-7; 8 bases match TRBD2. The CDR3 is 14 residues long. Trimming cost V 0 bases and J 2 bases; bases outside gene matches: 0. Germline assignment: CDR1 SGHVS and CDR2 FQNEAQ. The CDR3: CASSLARGAYEQYF. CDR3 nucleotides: TGTGCCAGCAGCTTAGCGCGGGGGGCCTACGAGCAGTACTTC. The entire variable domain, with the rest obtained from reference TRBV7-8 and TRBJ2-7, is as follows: GAGVSQSPRYKVAKRGQDVALRCDPISGHVSLFWYQQALGQGPEFLTYFQNEAQLDKSGLPSDRFFAERPEGSVSTLKIQRTQQEDSAVYLCASSLARGAYEQYFGPGTRLTVT.

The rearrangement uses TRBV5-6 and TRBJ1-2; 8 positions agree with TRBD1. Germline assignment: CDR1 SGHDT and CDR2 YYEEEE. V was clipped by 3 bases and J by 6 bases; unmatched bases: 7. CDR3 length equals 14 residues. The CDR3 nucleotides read TGTGCCAGCAGCTCCGGACAGGGTTCTAATGGCTACACCTTC. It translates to CASSSGQGSNGYTF.

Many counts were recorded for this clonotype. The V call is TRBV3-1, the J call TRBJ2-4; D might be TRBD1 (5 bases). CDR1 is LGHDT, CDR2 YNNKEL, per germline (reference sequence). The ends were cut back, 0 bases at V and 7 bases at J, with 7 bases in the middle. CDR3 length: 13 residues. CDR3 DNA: TGTGCCAGCAGCCAAGATTCAGGGAACATTCAGTACTTC. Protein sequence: CASSQDSGNIQYF.

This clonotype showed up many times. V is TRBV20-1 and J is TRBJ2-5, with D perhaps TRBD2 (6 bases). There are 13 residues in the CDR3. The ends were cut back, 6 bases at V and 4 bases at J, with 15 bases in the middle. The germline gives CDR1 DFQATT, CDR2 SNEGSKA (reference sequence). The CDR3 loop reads CSAPIVGGETQYF. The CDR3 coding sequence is TGCAGTGCCCCGATAGTGGGGGGAGAGACCCAGTACTTC.

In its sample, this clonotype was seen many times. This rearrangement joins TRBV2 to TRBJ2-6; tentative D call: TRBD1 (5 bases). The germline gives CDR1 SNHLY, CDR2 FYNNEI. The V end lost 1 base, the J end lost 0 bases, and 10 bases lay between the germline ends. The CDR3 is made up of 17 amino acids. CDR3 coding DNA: TGTGCCAGCAGTGAAGGGGGCAGCTCCTCTGGGGCCAACGTCCTGACTTTC. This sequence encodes CASSEGGSSSGANVLTF.

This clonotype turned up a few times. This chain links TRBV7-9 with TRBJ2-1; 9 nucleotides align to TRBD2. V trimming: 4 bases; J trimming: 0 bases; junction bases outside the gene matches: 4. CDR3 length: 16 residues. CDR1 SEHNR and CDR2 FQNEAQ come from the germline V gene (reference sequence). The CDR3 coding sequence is TGTGCCAGCAGCTGGCGGGGGGGTAGCTCCTACAATGAGCAGTTCTTC. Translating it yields CASSWRGGSSYNEQFF.

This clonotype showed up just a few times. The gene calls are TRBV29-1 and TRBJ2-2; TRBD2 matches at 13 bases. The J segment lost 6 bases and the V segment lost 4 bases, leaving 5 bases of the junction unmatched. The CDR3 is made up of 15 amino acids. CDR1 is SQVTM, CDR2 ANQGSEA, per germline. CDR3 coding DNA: TGCAGCGTTGGGGGGACTAGCGGGGTACCCGGGGAGCTGTTTTTT. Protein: CSVGGTSGVPGELFF.

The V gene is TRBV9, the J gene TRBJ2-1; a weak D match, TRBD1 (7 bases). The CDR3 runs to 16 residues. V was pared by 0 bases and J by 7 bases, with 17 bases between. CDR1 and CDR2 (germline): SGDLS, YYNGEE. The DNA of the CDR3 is TGTGCCAGCAGCGTAGCGAGGACAGGCCGGGGGAATGAGCAGTTCTTC. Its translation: CASSVARTGRGNEQFF.

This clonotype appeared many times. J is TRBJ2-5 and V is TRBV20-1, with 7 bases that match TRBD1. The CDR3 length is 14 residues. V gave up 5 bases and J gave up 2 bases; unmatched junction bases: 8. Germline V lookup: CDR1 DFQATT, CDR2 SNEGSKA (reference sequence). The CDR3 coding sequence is TGCAGTGCTTGGGGGACAGCCGCTCAAGAGACCCAGTACTTC. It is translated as CSAWGTAAQETQYF.

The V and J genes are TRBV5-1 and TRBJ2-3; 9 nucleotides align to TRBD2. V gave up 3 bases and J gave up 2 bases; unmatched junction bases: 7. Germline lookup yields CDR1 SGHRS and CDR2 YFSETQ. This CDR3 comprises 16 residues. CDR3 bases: TGCGCCAGCAGCTCGCTTAGCGGGGGCCTCACAGATACGCAGTATTTT. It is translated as CASSSLSGGLTDTQYF. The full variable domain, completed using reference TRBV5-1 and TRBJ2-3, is KAGVTQTPRYLIKTRGQQVTLSCSPISGHRSVSWYQQTPGQGLQFLFEYFSETQRNKGNFPGRFSGRQFSNSRSEMNVSTLELGDSALYLCASSSLSGGLTDTQYFGPGTRLTVL.

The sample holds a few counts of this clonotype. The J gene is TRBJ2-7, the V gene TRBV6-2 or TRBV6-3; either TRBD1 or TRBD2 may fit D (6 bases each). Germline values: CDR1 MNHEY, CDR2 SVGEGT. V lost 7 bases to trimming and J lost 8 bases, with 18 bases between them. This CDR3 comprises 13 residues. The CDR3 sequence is CASNGGHLWQQYF. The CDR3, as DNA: TGTGCCAGCAACGGGGGACACCTTTGGCAGCAGTACTTC.

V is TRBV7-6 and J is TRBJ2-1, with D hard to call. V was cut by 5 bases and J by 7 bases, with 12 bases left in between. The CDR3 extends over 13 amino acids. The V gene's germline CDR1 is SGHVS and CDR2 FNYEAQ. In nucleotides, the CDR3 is TGTGCCAGCAGCGCCCGGGTGGGGAATGAGCAGTTCTTC. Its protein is CASSARVGNEQFF.

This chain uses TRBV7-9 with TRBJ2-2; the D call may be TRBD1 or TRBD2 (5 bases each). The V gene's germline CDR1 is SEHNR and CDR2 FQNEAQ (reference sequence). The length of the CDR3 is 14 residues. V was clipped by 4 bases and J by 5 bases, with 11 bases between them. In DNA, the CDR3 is TGTGCCAGCAGCTCCATTGGGGGTACCGGGGAGCTGTTTTTT. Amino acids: CASSSIGGTGELFF. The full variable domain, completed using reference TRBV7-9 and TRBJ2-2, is DTGVSQNPRHKITKRGQNVTFRCDPISEHNRLYWYRQTLGQGPEFLTYFQNEAQLEKSRLLSDRFSAERPKGSFSTLEIQRTEQGDSAMYLCASSSIGGTGELFFGEGSRLTVL.

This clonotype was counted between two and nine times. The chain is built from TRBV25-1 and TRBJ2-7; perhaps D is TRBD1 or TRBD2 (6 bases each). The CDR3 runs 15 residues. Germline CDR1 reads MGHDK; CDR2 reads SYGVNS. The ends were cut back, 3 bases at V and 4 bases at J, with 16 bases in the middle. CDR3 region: CASSEHGGPRYEQYF. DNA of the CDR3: TGTGCCAGCAGTGAGCACGGGGGCCCAAGGTACGAGCAGTACTTC.

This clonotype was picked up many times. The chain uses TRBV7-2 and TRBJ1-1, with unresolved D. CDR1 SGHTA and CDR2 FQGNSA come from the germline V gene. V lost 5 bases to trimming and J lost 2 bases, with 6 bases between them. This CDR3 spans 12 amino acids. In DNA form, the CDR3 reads TGTGCCAGCAGCACTTACAACACTGAAGCTTTCTTT. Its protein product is CASSTYNTEAFF. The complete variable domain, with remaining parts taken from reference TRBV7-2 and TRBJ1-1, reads GAGVSQSPSNKVTEKGKDVELRCDPISGHTALYWYRQSLGQGLEFLIYFQGNSAPDKSGLPSDRFSAERTGGSVSTLTIQRTQQEDSAVYLCASSTYNTEAFFGQGTRLTVV.

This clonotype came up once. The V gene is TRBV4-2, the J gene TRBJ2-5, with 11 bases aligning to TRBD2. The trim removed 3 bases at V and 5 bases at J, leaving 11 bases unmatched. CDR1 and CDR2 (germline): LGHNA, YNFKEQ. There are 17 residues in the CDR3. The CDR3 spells CASSQAPPGTSGETQYF. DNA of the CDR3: TGTGCCAGCAGCCAGGCCCCACCCGGGACTAGCGGCGAGACCCAGTACTTC.

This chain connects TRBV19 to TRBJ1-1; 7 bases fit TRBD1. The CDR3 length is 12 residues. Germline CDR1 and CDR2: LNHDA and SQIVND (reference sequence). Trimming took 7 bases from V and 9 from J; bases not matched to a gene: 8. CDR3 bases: TGTGCCAGTATAGGGCCGGGACAGAAAGCTTTCTTT. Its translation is CASIGPGQKAFF.

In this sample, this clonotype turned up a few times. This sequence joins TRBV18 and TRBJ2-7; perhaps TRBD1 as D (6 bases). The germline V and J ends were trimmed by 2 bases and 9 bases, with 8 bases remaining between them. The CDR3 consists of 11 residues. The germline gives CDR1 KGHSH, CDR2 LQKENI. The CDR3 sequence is CASSPGGGQYV. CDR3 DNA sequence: TGTGCCAGCTCACCAGGGGGCGGGCAGTACGTC.

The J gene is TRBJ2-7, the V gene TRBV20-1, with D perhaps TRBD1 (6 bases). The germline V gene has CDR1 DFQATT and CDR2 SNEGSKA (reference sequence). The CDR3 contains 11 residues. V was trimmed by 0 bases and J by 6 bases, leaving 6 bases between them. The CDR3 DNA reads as TGCAGTGCTAGAGAAGGGGGCGAGCAGTACTTC. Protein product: CSAREGGEQYF.

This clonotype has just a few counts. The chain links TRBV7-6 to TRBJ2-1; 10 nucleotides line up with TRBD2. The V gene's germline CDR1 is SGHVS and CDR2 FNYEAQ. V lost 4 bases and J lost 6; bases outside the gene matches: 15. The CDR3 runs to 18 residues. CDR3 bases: TGTGCCAGCAGCTCACATACTCAACTAGCGGGGAGACTCAATGAGCAGTTCTTC. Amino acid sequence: CASSSHTQLAGRLNEQFF.